The rows below give T cell receptor beta chains drawn from one sample of a study of cytomegalovirus exposure and HLA in healthy donors. Here immunoSEQ multiplex PCR was the method, and the copy in TCRdb shows in-frame clones only, minus some. The data contain some 140,000 clones, more than 70% of them seen just once; the ten biggest clones take up 0.85% to 1.4%. Sequenced input: PBMCs. These receptors originate from a male donor in good health and CMV-seronegative. Both conserved end residues are part of each CDR3. The D gene is left open where the match is weak. The size of a clone is reported for some rows only, either as once, few or many, or as a class for expanded clones.

>TRBJ2-1|NA|TRBD1|TRBV7-6
TGTGCCAGCAGCTTAGGACAGGGCGGATACAATGAGCAGTTCTTC
CASSLGQGGYNEQFF
>TRBJ1-1|few|TRBD1|TRBV5-6
TGTGCCAGCAGCTCGGGACAGTTGAACACTGAAGCTTTCTTT
CASSSGQLNTEAFF
>TRBJ1-3|NA|NA|TRBV4-3
TGCGCCAGCAGCCAAGAACCCCCAGGAACCTCTGGAAACACCATATATTTT
CASSQEPPGTSGNTIYF
>TRBJ2-7|NA|NA|TRBV9
TGTGCCAGCAGCTTCAGACAAAAGTACTACGAGCAGTACTTC
CASSFRQKYYEQYF
>TRBJ1-2|NA|NA|TRBV15
TGTGCCACCAGCAGAGATCTGCAGGACTATGGCTACACCTTC
CATSRDLQDYGYTF
>TRBJ2-3|NA|TRBD2|TRBV5-6
TGTGCCAGCAGCTTGGTCACTAGCGGGGGCAGACAGTATTTT
CASSLVTSGGRQYF
>TRBJ1-2|NA|NA|TRBV2
TGTGCCAGCAGTCGGGACACCAACTATGGCTACACCTTC
CASSRDTNYGYTF
>TRBJ1-5|NA|TRBD1|TRBV6-5
TGTGCCAGCAGTCACGGACAGGGGGCTTATCAGCCCCAGCATTTT
CASSHGQGAYQPQHF
>TRBJ2-3|NA|TRBD1|TRBV7-2
TGTGCCACCAAACAGGGGGCGGCAGATACGCAGTATTTT
CATKQGAADTQYF
>TRBJ2-5|NA|TRBD1|TRBV7-6
TGTGCCAGCAGCTTAGAAGCCTGGACAGGGGGGGAACAGACGAGAGAGACCCAGTACTTC
CASSLEAWTGGEQTRETQYF
>TRBJ2-5|NA|NA|TRBV5-1
TGCGCCAGCAGCTTGGAATCTTCTCGGGAGACCCAGTACTTC
CASSLESSRETQYF